This TCR beta chain came from a study of identical twins. General study findings and limits: A lower insertion count was a feature of abundant cord blood beta clonotypes, with no such feature in memory repertoires. Twins' excess sharing was less marked for out-of-frame beta sequences. Analyses of zero insertions could be partly confounded by invariant MAIT and iNKT cells.

The V end lost 11 bases, the J end lost 4 bases, and 11 bases lay between the germline ends. Germline CDR1 SNHLY, CDR2 FYNNEI. CDR3 length: 11 residues. Template switching supplied a universal primer site; unique molecular identifiers were carried on the cDNA. TCRdb recomputed calls from the 5' RACE reads with MiXCR, one row per CDR3 protein. This sample yields a few hundred thousand distinct CDR3 sequences, of which approximately 14% are seen a single time; more than 0.4% belongs to the top ten. This clonotype appeared a few times. Its specificity is unknown. These data also featured in a second study, about yellow fever vaccine responses in identical twins.

The sequencing input was CD4+ T cells sorted from blood. The genes are TRBV2 and TRBJ1-1; D unresolved. This TCR was recovered from a woman under 30 in good health. The CDR3 sequence is CAVHRGTEAFF. The DNA for the CDR3 is TGTGCCGTCCACCGGGGCACTGAAGCTTTCTTT.